This TCR beta chain was sequenced during a study of T cell responses to AZD1222 COVID-19 vaccine. Broader study findings: There were mostly white British donors and more females than males, and clonal diversity was possibly underestimated. Spike was spanned by vaccine-associated CD4 TCRs, which were dominant at 160-218 and 743-854. Only after the peak T cell response were repertoires sampled.

Second doses were pooled across both intervals (about 4 or about 12 weeks). As regards this clone: What it binds is not known.

Germline V gene sequence: CDR1 SGHTA, CDR2 FQGNSA. The CDR3 covers 16 residues. J was trimmed by 6 bases and V by 2 bases; bases with no gene match: 6. Produced via immunoSEQ multiplex PCR; TCRdb's table is partial and in-frame only. The repertoire has approximately 170,000 clones, about 86% of them found once; the top ten carry roughly 12%. The chain joins TRBV7-2 to TRBJ2-1, with TRBD1 matching over 11 bases. This sequence originates from an adult who received the AZD1222 COVID-19 vaccine. This sample comprised peripheral blood, obtained 28 days after the second AZD1222 dose. In nucleotides, the CDR3 is TGTGCCAGCAGCTTATTTGGACAGGGGGCGTCCAATGAGCAGTTCTTC. As protein: CASSLFGQGASNEQFF.